This TCR beta chain was recovered during a study of T cells after yellow fever vaccination. One entry per CDR3 protein, called by TCRdb with MiXCR from the 5' RACE reads. The sample includes approximately 1,200 distinct CDR3 sequences, around 9.9% of them seen just once. Germline values: CDR1 MNHEY, CDR2 SMNVEV (reference sequence). The CDR3 loop spans 17 amino acids. V trimming: 1 base; J trimming: 0 bases; junction bases outside the gene matches: 2. In this sample, this clonotype is medium-sized. The origin of this receptor is a man between 18 and 29 years old who received the YFV17D yellow fever vaccine. The sequenced sample was CD8+ T cells binding an NS4B(214-222) dextramer, sorted from PBMCs, obtained more than 20 days after the first yellow fever vaccination. The chain couples TRBV27 to TRBJ2-2; 10 nucleotides align to TRBD1. The CDR3 sequence: CASSLLGTGANTGELFF. The CDR3 DNA reads TGTGCCAGCAGTTTATTAGGGACAGGGGCGAACACCGGGGAGCTGTTTTTT.